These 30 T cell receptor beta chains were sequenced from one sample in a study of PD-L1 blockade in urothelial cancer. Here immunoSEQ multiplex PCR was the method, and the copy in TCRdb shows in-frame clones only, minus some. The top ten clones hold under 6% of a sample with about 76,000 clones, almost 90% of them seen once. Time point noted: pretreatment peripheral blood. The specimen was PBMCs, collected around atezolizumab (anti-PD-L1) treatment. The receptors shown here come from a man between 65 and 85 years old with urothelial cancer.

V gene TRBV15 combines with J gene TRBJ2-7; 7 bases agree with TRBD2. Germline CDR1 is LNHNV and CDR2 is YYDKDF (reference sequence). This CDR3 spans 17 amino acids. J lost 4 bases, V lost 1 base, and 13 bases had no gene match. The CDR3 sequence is CATSRVVGAGDGYEQYF. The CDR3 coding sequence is TGTGCCACCAGCAGAGTTGTTGGGGCGGGAGACGGGTACGAGCAGTACTTC.

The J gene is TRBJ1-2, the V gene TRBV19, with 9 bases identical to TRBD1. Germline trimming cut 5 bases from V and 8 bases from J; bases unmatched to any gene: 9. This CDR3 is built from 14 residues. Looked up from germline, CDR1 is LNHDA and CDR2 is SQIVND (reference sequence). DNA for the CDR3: TGTGCCAGTAGTGACAGGGGGGCATGGAGAGGCTACACCTTC. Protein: CASSDRGAWRGYTF.

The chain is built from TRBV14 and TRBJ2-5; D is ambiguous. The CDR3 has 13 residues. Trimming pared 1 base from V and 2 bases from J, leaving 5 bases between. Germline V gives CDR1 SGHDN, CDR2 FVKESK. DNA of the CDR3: TGTGCCAGCAGCCAAGGAACTCAAGAGACCCAGTACTTC. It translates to CASSQGTQETQYF.

The CDR3 protein is CASSFHLAGLTYEQYF. The CDR3 nucleotides read TGTGCCAGCAGTTTCCACCTGGCGGGCCTTACCTACGAGCAGTACTTC. V and J are TRBV28 and TRBJ2-7, with a weak D call TRBD2 (5 bases). The CDR3 length is 16 residues. Trimming removed 3 bases at V and 2 bases at J, with 17 bases between. Germline V gene lookup returns CDR1 MDHEN and CDR2 SYDVKM.

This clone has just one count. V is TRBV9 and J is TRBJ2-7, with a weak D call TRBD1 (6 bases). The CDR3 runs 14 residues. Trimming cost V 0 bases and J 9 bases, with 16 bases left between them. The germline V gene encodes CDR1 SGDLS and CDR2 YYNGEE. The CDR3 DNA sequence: TGTGCCAGCAGCGTAGGACTCGAGGAGACAGGGCAGTACTTC. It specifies CASSVGLEETGQYF.

CDR3 in DNA: TGTGCCAGCAGCTTAGAGTCGCGTCAGCCCCAGCATTTT. Protein sequence: CASSLESRQPQHF. The V gene is TRBV7-8, the J gene TRBJ1-5; no clear D gene. CDR1 is SGHVS, CDR2 FQNEAQ, per germline. The CDR3 contains 13 residues. The ends were cut back, 1 base at V and 6 bases at J, with 7 bases in the middle.

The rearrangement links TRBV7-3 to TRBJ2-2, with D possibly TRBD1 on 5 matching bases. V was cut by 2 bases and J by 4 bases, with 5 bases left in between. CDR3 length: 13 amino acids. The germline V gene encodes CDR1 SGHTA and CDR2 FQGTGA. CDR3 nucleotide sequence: TGTGCCAGCAGCTTAGGGGCCACCGGGGAGCTGTTTTTT. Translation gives CASSLGATGELFF.

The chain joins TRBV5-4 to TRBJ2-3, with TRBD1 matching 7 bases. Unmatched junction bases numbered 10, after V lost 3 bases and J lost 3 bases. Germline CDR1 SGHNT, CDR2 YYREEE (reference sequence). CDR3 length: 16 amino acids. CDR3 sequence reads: CASSWNRQGRTDTQYF. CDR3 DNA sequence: TGTGCCAGCAGCTGGAACCGACAGGGTCGAACAGATACGCAGTATTTT.

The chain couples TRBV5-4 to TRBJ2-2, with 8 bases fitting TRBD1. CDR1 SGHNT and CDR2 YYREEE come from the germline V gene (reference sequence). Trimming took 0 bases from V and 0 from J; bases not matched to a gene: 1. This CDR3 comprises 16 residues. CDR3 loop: CASSLAQGANTGELFF. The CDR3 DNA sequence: TGTGCCAGCAGCTTGGCACAGGGGGCGAACACCGGGGAGCTGTTTTTT.

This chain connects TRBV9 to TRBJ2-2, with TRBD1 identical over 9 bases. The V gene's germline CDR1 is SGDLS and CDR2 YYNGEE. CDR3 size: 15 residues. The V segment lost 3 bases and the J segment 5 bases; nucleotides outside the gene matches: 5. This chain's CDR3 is CASSATGGSTGELFF. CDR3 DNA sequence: TGTGCCAGCAGCGCTACAGGGGGCAGTACCGGGGAGCTGTTTTTT. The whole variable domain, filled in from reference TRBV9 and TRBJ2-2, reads DSGVTQTPKHLITATGQRVTLRCSPRSGDLSVYWYQQSLDQGLQFLIQYYNGEERAKGNILERFSAQQFPDLHSELNLSSLELGDSALYFCASSATGGSTGELFFGEGSRLTVL.

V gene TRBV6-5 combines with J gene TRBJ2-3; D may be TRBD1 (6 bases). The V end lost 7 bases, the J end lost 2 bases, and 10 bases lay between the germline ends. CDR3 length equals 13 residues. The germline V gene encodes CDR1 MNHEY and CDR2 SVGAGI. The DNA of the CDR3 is TGTGCCAGCACGACAGGTCACACAGATACGCAGTATTTT. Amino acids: CASTTGHTDTQYF.

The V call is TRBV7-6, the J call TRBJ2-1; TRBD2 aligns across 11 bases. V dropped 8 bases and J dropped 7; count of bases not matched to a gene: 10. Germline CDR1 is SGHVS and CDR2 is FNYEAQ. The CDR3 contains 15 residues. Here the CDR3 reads CASAGAASGRNEQFF. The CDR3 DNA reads TGTGCCAGCGCTGGGGCGGCTAGCGGGAGGAATGAGCAGTTCTTC.

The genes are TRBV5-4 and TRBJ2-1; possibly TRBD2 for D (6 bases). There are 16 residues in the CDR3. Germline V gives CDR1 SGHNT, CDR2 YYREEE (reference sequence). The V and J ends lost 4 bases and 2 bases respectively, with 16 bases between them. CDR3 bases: TGTGCCAGCAGCCCCGACCGGAGGGGCGCCTACAATGAGCAGTTCTTC. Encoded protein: CASSPDRRGAYNEQFF.

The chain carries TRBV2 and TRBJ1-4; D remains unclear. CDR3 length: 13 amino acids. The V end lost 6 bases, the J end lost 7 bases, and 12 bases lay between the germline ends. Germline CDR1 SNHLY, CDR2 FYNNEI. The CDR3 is CASSGDYREKLFF. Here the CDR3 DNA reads TGTGCCAGCAGCGGGGATTACCGTGAAAAACTGTTTTTT.

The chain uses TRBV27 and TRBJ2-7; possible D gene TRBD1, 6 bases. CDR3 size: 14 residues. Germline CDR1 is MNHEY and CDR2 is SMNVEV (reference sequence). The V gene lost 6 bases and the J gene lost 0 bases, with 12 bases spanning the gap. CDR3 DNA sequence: TGTGCCAGCAGCTCCGCAGGGGTCTCCTACGAGCAGTACTTC. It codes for CASSSAGVSYEQYF.

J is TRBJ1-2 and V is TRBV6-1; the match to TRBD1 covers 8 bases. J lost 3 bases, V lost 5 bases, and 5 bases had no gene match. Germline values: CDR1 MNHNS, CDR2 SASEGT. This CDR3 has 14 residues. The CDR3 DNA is TGTGCCAGCAGTAAAATGGACAGGGACTATGGCTACACCTTC. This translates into CASSKMDRDYGYTF.

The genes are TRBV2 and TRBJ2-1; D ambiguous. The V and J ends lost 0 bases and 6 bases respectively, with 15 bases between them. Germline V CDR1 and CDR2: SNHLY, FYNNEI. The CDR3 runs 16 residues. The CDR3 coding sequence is TGTGCCAGCAGTGAAGCGACACTCCGAGTCTCCAATGAGCAGTTCTTC. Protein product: CASSEATLRVSNEQFF.

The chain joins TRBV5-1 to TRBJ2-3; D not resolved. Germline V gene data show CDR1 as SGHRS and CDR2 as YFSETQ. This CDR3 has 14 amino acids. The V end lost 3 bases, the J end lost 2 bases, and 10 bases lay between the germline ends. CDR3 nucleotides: TGCGCCAGCAGCTCCAAAGCGAACACAGATACGCAGTATTTT. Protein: CASSSKANTDTQYF. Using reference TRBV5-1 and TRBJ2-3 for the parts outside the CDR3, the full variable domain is KAGVTQTPRYLIKTRGQQVTLSCSPISGHRSVSWYQQTPGQGLQFLFEYFSETQRNKGNFPGRFSGRQFSNSRSEMNVSTLELGDSALYLCASSSKANTDTQYFGPGTRLTVL.

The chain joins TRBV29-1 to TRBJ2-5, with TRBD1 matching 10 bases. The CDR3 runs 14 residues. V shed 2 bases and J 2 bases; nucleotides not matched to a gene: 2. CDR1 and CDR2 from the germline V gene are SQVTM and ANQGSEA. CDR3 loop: CSVERGQGQETQYF. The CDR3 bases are TGCAGCGTTGAACGGGGACAGGGGCAAGAGACCCAGTACTTC.

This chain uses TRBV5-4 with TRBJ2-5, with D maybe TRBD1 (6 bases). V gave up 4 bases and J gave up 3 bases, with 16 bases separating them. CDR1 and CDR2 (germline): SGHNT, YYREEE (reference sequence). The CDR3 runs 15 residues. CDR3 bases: TGTGCCAGCAGCGGGGGCCGAGCCACCAAAGAGACCCAGTACTTC. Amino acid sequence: CASSGGRATKETQYF.

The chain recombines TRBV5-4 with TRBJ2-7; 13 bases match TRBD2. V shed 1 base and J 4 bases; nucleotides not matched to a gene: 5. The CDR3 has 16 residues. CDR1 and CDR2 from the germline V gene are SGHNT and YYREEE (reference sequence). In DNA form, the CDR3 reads TGTGCCAGCAGCTTGTCAGCGACTAGCGGGAGGTACGAGCAGTACTTC. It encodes CASSLSATSGRYEQYF.

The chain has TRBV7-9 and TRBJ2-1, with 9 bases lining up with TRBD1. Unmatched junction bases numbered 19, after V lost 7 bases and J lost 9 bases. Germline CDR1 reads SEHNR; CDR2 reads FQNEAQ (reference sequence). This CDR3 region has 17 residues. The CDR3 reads CASILVFSGTGIGEQFF. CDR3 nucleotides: TGTGCCAGCATCCTTGTTTTTAGTGGGACAGGGATCGGTGAGCAGTTCTTC.

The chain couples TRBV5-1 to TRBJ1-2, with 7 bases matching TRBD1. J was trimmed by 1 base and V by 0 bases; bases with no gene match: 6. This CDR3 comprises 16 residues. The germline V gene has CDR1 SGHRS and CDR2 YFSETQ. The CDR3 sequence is CASSLEVTGINYGYTF. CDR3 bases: TGCGCCAGCAGCTTGGAGGTGACAGGGATTAACTATGGCTACACCTTC.

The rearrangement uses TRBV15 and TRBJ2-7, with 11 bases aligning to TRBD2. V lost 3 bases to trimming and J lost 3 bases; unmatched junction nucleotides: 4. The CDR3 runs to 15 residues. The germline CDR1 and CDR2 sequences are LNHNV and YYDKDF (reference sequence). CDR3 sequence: CATSRSGTSGYEQYF. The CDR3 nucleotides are TGTGCCACCAGCAGGTCCGGGACTAGCGGCTACGAGCAGTACTTC. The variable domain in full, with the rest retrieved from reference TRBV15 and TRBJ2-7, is DAMVIQNPRYQVTQFGKPVTLSCSQTLNHNVMYWYQQKSSQAPKLLFHYYDKDFNNEADTPDNFQSRRPNTSFCFLDIRSPGLGDTAMYLCATSRSGTSGYEQYFGPGTRLTVT.

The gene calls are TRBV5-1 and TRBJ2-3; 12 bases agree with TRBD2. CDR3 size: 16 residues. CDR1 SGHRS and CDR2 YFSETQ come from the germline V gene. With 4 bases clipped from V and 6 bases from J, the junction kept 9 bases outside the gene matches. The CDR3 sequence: CASSVATSGSPDTQYF. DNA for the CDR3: TGCGCCAGCAGCGTGGCGACTAGCGGGAGCCCGGATACGCAGTATTTT.

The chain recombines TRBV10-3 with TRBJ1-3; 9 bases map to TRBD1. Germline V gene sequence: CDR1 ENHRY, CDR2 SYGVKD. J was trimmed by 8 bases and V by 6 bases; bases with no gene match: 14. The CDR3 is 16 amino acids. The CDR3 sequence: CAIRDITGTGWHTIYF. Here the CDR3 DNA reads TGTGCCATCAGGGATATAACCGGGACAGGGTGGCACACCATATATTTT.

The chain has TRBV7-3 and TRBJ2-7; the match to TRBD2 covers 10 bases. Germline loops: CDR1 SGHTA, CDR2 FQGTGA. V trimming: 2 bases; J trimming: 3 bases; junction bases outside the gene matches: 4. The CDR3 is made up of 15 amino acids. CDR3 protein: CASSLGAGGSYEQYF. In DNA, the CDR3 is TGTGCCAGCAGCTTAGGAGCGGGAGGGAGCTACGAGCAGTACTTC.

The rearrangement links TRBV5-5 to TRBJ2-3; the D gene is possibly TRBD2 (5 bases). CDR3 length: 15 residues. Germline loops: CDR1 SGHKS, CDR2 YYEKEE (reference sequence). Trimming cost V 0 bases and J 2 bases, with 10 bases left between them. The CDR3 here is CASSLERLLTDTQYF. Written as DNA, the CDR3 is TGTGCCAGCAGCTTGGAGCGGCTACTCACAGATACGCAGTATTTT. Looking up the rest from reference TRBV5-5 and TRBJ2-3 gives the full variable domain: DAGVTQSPTHLIKTRGQQVTLRCSPISGHKSVSWYQQVLGQGPQFIFQYYEKEERGRGNFPDRFSARQFPNYSSELNVNALLLGDSALYLCASSLERLLTDTQYFGPGTRLTVL.

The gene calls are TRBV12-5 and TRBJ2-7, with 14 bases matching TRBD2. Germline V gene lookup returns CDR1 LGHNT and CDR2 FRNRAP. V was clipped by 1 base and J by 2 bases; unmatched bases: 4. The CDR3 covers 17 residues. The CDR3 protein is CASGLAGTSGSPYEQYF. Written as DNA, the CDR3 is TGTGCTAGTGGTTTGGCCGGGACTAGCGGGAGCCCCTACGAGCAGTACTTC. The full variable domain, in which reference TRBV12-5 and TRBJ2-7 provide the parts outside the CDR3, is DARVTQTPRHKVTEMGQEVTMRCQPILGHNTVFWYRQTMMQGLELLAYFRNRAPLDDSGMPKDRFSAEMPDATLATLKIQPSEPRDSAVYFCASGLAGTSGSPYEQYFGPGTRLTVT.

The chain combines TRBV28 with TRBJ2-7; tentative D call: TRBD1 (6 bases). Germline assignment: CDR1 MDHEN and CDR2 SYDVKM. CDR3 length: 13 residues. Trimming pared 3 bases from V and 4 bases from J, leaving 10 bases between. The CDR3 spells CASSLGQLYEQYF. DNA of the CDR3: TGTGCCAGCAGTTTGGGACAACTTTACGAGCAGTACTTC.